This T cell receptor (beta chain) was observed in a study of early T cells in non-severe SARS-CoV-2 infection. This CDR3 has 13 amino acids. Of note for this clonotype: An end of the junction does not agree with germline; a read error may underlie this.

TCRdb reprocessed the 5' RACE reads via MiXCR and lists one record per CDR3 protein. The profile covers around 76,000 distinct CDR3 sequences, with 13% to 15% appearing a single time and nearly 4% taken by the ten largest. The TCR comes from an adult who was a healthcare worker with PCR-confirmed SARS-CoV-2 infection or an uninfected control (not recorded which). The sample consisted of whole blood, taken at baseline. V and J are TRBV12-3 or TRBV12-4 and TRBJ2-7, with 8 bases that match TRBD2. CDR3 region: CASSLAGGDEQYF. CDR3 DNA sequence: TGTGCCAGCAGTCTAGCGGGCGGGGACGAGCAGTACTTC.